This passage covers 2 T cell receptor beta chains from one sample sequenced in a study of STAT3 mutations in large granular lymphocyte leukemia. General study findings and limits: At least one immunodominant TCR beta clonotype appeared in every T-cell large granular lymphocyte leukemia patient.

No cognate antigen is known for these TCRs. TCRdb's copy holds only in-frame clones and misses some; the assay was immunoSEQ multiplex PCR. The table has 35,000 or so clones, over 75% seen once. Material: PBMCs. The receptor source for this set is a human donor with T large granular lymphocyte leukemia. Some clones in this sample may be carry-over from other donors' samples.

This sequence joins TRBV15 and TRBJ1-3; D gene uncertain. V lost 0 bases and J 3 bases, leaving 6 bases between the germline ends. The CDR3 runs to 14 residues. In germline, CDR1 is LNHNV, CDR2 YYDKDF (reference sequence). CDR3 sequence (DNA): TGTGCCACCAGCAGAGAGACTTTTGGAAACACCATATATTTT. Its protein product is CATSRETFGNTIYF.

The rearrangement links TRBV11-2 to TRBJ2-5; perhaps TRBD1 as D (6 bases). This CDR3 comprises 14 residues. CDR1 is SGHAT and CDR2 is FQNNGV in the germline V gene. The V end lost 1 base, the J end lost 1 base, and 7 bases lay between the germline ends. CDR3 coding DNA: TGTGCCAGCAGCTTAGGACAGGCCCAAGAGACCCAGTACTTC. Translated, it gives CASSLGQAQETQYF.